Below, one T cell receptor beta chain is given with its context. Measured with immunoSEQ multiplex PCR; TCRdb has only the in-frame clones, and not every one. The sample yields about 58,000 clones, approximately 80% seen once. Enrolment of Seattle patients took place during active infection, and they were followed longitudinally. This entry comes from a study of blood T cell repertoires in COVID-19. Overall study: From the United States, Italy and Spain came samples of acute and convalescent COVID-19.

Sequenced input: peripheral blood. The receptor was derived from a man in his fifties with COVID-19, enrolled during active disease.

CDR3 region: CASSFWGQGFEYWAFF. DNA for the CDR3: TGTGCCAGCAGCTTTTGGGGACAGGGGTTCGAATATTGGGCTTTCTTT. The chain employs TRBV5-6 and TRBJ1-1, with 10 bases lining up with TRBD1. The CDR3 consists of 16 residues. CDR1 is SGHDT and CDR2 is YYEEEE in the germline V gene. J was trimmed by 11 bases and V by 2 bases; bases with no gene match: 15.